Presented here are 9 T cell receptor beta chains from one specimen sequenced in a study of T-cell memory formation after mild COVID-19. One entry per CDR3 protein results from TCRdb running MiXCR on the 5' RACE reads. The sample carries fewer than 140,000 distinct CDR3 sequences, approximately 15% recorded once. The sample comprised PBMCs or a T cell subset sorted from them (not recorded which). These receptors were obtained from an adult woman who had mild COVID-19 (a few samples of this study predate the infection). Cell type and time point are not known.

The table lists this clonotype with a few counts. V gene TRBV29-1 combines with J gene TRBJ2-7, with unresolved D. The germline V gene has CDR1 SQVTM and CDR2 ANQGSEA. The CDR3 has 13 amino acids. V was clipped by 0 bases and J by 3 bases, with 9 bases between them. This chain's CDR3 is CSVEDPRLYEQYF. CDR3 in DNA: TGCAGCGTTGAAGATCCCAGACTCTACGAGCAGTACTTC.

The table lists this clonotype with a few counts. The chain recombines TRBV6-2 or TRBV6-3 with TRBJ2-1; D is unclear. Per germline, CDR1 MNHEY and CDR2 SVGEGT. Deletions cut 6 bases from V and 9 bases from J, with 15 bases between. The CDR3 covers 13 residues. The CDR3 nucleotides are TGTGCCAGCAGACCGTCTCCTTGGCTTGAGCAGTTCTTC. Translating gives CASRPSPWLEQFF.

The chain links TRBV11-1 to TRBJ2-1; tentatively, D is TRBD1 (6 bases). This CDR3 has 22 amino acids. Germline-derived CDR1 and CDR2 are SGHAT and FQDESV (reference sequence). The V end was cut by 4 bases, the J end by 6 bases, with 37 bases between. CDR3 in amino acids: CASSSLYRASSLDSYGGNEQFF. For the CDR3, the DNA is TGTGCCAGCAGCTCCCTCTACAGGGCGTCTAGCCTAGACAGTTATGGAGGCAATGAGCAGTTCTTC.

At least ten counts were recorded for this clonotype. CDR3 sequence (DNA): TGTGCCTCCTCGTTGGGGCTAACCTACGAGCAGTACTTC. It yields the protein CASSLGLTYEQYF. This chain uses TRBV30 with TRBJ2-7, with D maybe TRBD1 (5 bases). CDR3 length: 13 residues. Germline lookup yields CDR1 GTSNPN and CDR2 SVGIG (reference sequence). V was shortened by 7 bases and J by 2 bases, with 15 bases between the two germline ends. Variable domain in full (rest from reference TRBV30 and TRBJ2-7): SQTIHQWPATLVQPVGSPLSLECTVEGTSNPNLYWYRQAAGRGLQLLFYSVGIGQISSEVPQNLSASRPQDRQFILSSKKLLLSDSGFYLCASSLGLTYEQYFGPGTRLTVT.

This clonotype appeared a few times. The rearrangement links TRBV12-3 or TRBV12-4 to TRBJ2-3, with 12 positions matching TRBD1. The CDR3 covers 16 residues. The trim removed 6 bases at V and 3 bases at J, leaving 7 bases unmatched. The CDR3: CASRLGTGGLTDTQYF. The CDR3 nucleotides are TGTGCCAGCAGGCTCGGGACAGGGGGCTTAACAGATACGCAGTATTTT.

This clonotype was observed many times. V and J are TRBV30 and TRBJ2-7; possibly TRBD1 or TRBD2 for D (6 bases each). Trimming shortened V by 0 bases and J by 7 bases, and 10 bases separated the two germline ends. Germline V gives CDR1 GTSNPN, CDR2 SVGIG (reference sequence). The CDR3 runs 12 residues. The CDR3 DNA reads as TGTGCCTGGAGTGTCGGAGGGGGTGAGCAGTACTTC. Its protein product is CAWSVGGGEQYF.

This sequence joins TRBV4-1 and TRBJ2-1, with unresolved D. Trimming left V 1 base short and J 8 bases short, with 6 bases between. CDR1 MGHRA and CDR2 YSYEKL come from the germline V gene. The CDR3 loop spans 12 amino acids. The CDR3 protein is CASSQVVDEQFF. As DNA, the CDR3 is TGCGCCAGCAGCCAAGTAGTAGATGAGCAGTTCTTC.

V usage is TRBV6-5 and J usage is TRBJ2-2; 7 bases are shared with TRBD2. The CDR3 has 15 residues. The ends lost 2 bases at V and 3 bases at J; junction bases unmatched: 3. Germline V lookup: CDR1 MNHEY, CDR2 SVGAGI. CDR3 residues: CASSYRSGDTGELFF. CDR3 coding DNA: TGTGCCAGCAGTTACAGGAGCGGGGACACCGGGGAGCTGTTTTTT.

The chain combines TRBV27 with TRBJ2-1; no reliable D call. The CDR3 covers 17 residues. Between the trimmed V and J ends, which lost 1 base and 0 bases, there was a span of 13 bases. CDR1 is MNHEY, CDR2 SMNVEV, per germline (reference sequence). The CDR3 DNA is TGTGCCAGCAGTTTATTTGCAGGCCTTAGCTCCTACAATGAGCAGTTCTTC. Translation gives CASSLFAGLSSYNEQFF.